The 27 T cell receptor beta chains listed next were all sequenced from one sample in a study of shared clonotypes between healthy human individuals. Sequenced by immunoSEQ multiplex PCR; TCRdb stores in-frame clones only, minus some. The data contain some 500,000 clones, 70% to 85% of them singletons. Sequenced input: PBMCs. These receptor sequences come from a woman aged 40 to 50 in good health. Some clones in this sample may be carry-over from other donors' samples.

With regard to this clone: A junction boundary mismatches the germline segment, possibly from a read error. This chain connects TRBV7-9 to TRBJ1-1; 8 bases are shared with TRBD1. The CDR3 loop spans 13 amino acids. CDR1 SEHNR and CDR2 FQNEAQ come from the germline V gene (reference sequence). The CDR3 DNA is TGTGCCAACAGCGGACAGGGTACCACTGAAGCTTTCTTT. The encoded protein is CANSGQGTTEAFF.

In regard to this clone: One end of the junction fails to match germline, which may point to a read error. Other DNA sequences in this sample translate to the same CDR3. This sequence joins TRBV7-2 and TRBJ2-2; a weak D match, TRBD2 (5 bases). In germline, CDR1 is SGHTA, CDR2 FQGNSA. CDR3 length equals 16 residues. CDR3 region: CASSLAPSDNTGELFF. The CDR3 bases are TGTGCCAGCAGCTTAGCTCCGTCAGATAACACCGGGGAGCTGTTCTTT.

V and J are TRBV5-1 and TRBJ2-2, with 11 bases lining up with TRBD1. V lost 3 bases and J lost 7; bases outside the gene matches: 8. The CDR3 covers 16 residues. CDR1 and CDR2 (germline): SGHRS, YFSETQ. The DNA of the CDR3 is TGCGCCAGCAGCTGGACAGGGGGCGTTAAAGTCGGGGAGCTGTTTTTT. The encoded protein is CASSWTGGVKVGELFF.

This sequence joins TRBV5-1 and TRBJ2-7; D not certain. V dropped 0 bases and J dropped 0 bases, with 13 bases sitting between them. Germline V gene data show CDR1 as SGHRS and CDR2 as YFSETQ. The CDR3 runs to 16 residues. The DNA for the CDR3 is TGCGCCAGCAGCTTGGCCCTGTCAGTGAGCTCCTACGAGCAGTACTTC. Its protein product is CASSLALSVSSYEQYF.

The rearrangement joins TRBV5-1 to TRBJ1-2, with 7 bases identical to TRBD1. The germline gives CDR1 SGHRS, CDR2 YFSETQ. V lost 3 bases, J lost 5 bases, and 7 bases stayed unmatched. The CDR3 extends over 14 amino acids. CDR3 in DNA: TGCGCCAGCAGCTCGACAGGGATGGGGTATGGCTACACCTTC. The encoded protein is CASSSTGMGYGYTF.

The V and J genes are TRBV7-9 and TRBJ1-3; D call uncertain. Deletions cut 4 bases from V and 3 bases from J, with 10 bases between. This CDR3 has 14 residues. Germline assignment: CDR1 SEHNR and CDR2 FQNEAQ (reference sequence). The CDR3 loop reads CASSSTVSGNTIYF. CDR3 DNA sequence: TGTGCCAGCAGCTCAACAGTGAGTGGAAACACCATATATTTT.

The rearrangement links TRBV7-3 to TRBJ2-3; the match to TRBD1 covers 7 bases. Germline loops: CDR1 SGHTA, CDR2 FQGTGA. V dropped 5 bases and J dropped 4; count of bases not matched to a gene: 6. CDR3 length: 14 residues. CDR3 in amino acids: CASSPTGAADTQYF. In nucleotides, the CDR3 is TGTGCCAGCAGCCCTACAGGGGCCGCAGATACGCAGTATTTT.

The chain employs TRBV4-1 and TRBJ2-3, with D perhaps assigned TRBD1 or TRBD2 (6 bases each). Trimming removed 3 bases at V and 6 bases at J, with 19 bases between. The CDR3 is 16 amino acids. Germline V lookup: CDR1 MGHRA, CDR2 YSYEKL. CDR3 DNA sequence: TGCGCCAGCAGCCATCGGAAGGGGGGCGCGGATGATACGCAGTATTTT. The encoded protein is CASSHRKGGADDTQYF.

The chain uses TRBV28 and TRBJ2-7; 14 positions match TRBD2. The CDR3 has 15 amino acids. Unmatched junction bases numbered 5, after V lost 6 bases and J lost 4 bases. The germline V gene encodes CDR1 MDHEN and CDR2 SYDVKM. The CDR3 bases are TGTGCCAGCAGAGGGACTAGCGGGAGTTATTACGAGCAGTACTTC. Its translation is CASRGTSGSYYEQYF.

The chain has TRBV28 and TRBJ1-5; no clear D gene. V was trimmed by 5 bases and J by 2 bases, leaving 16 bases between them. The CDR3 extends over 16 amino acids. CDR1 MDHEN and CDR2 SYDVKM come from the germline V gene. The CDR3: CASSPPARARNQPQHF. CDR3 sequence (DNA): TGTGCCAGCAGTCCCCCGGCGCGGGCCCGCAATCAGCCCCAGCATTTT.

The chain is built from TRBV7-2 and TRBJ1-2, with no clear D. Deletions cut 1 base from V and 2 bases from J, with 8 bases between. This CDR3 spans 14 amino acids. Looked up from germline, CDR1 is SGHTA and CDR2 is FQGNSA. Written as DNA, the CDR3 is TGTGCCAGCAGCTTAGATCCCGGAAACTATGGCTACACCTTC. It is translated as CASSLDPGNYGYTF. The whole variable domain, filled in from reference TRBV7-2 and TRBJ1-2, reads GAGVSQSPSNKVTEKGKDVELRCDPISGHTALYWYRQSLGQGLEFLIYFQGNSAPDKSGLPSDRFSAERTGGSVSTLTIQRTQQEDSAVYLCASSLDPGNYGYTFGSGTRLTVV.

This clone was observed a handful of times. CDR3 region: CATSGQGFYEQYF. The CDR3 DNA follows: TGTGCCACCTCAGGACAGGGGTTCTACGAGCAGTACTTC. The gene calls are TRBV2 and TRBJ2-7; 9 bases match TRBD1. In germline, CDR1 is SNHLY, CDR2 FYNNEI. V shed 10 bases, J shed 3 bases, and the junction held 7 bases outside the gene matches. The CDR3 contains 13 residues.

The count of this clone is one. This rearrangement joins TRBV10-3 to TRBJ2-1; 8 bases agree with TRBD2. Trimming took 11 bases from V and 7 from J; bases not matched to a gene: 10. CDR3 length equals 13 residues. Germline CDR1 and CDR2: ENHRY and SYGVKD. For the CDR3, the DNA is TGTGCCTCCAAAGCCGGGGGGGCGAATGAGCAGTTCTTC. Translating it yields CASKAGGANEQFF.

Remarks on this clone: Other DNA sequences from this sample encode an identical CDR3 as well. The chain employs TRBV5-1 and TRBJ1-2, with TRBD1 identical over 7 bases. The CDR3 sequence is 13 residues long. Trimming at V came to 0 bases and at J to 6 bases, leaving 2 bases not matched to a gene. The germline V gene has CDR1 SGHRS and CDR2 YFSETQ. The CDR3 protein is CASSLATGDGYTF. The CDR3 DNA reads as TGCGCCAGCAGCTTGGCAACAGGGGATGGCTACACCTTC.

The V and J genes are TRBV7-8 and TRBJ2-5, with 9 bases identical to TRBD2. Germline CDR1 reads SGHVS; CDR2 reads FQNEAQ. J lost 1 base, V lost 3 bases, and 12 bases had no gene match. CDR3 size: 18 residues. The CDR3 DNA follows: TGTGCCAGCAGCTTCGGGCTTATTAGCGGGGGCTTCCAAGAGACCCAGTACTTC. Protein sequence: CASSFGLISGGFQETQYF.

V gene TRBV6-4 combines with J gene TRBJ2-1; the match to TRBD2 covers 10 bases. The CDR3 runs to 15 residues. Germline loops: CDR1 MRHNA, CDR2 SNTAGT. The ends lost 4 bases at V and 2 bases at J; junction bases unmatched: 2. The CDR3 sequence: CASSVLAGPYNEQFF. As DNA, the CDR3 is TGTGCCAGCAGTGTACTAGCGGGGCCCTACAATGAGCAGTTCTTC.

This clone was observed a few times. A far larger clone is only one base removed, so a read error is likely. The V and J genes are TRBV19 and TRBJ2-6; D is perhaps TRBD1 (6 bases). There are 17 residues in the CDR3. Germline CDR1 and CDR2: LNHDA and SQIVND (reference sequence). The CDR3 here is CASSISGQTSGATVLTF. Here the CDR3 DNA reads TGTGCCAGTAGTATTTCTGGACAGACCTCTGGGGCCACCGTCCTGACTTTC. Filled out from reference TRBV19 and TRBJ2-6, the complete variable domain reads DGGITQSPKYLFRKEGQNVTLSCEQNLNHDAMYWYRQDPGQGLRLIYYSQIVNDFQKGDIAEGYSVSREKKESFPLTVTSAQKNPTAFYLCASSISGQTSGATVLTFGAGSRLTVL.

CDR3 nucleotide sequence: TGTGCCAGCAGTCCCGAGTGGGGGGGCGGCTATGGCTACACCTTC. Protein sequence: CASSPEWGGGYGYTF. The rearrangement links TRBV6-5 to TRBJ1-2, with D perhaps TRBD1 (6 bases). V lost 5 bases and J 4 bases, leaving 17 bases between the germline ends. The germline V gene encodes CDR1 MNHEY and CDR2 SVGAGI. CDR3 size: 15 residues.

This clone turned up a few times. V and J are TRBV20-1 and TRBJ1-1; perhaps TRBD1 as D (6 bases). The V end was cut by 5 bases, the J end by 13 bases, with 17 bases between. The CDR3 is 11 residues long. CDR1 and CDR2 from the germline V gene are DFQATT and SNEGSKA (reference sequence). This CDR3 is CSAGRTVILFF. The CDR3 bases are TGCAGTGCTGGGAGGACAGTAATTCTTTTCTTT.

The chain uses TRBV28 and TRBJ1-4, with TRBD1 as a possible D gene (5 bases). Trimming pared 8 bases from V and 4 bases from J, leaving 8 bases between. There are 12 residues in the CDR3. CDR1 and CDR2 from the germline V gene are MDHEN and SYDVKM. The CDR3 nucleotides are TGTGCCAGCCGACAGAATAATGAAAAACTGTTTTTT. Residues: CASRQNNEKLFF.

CDR3 amino acids: CAWIPDRGRSGSTEAFF. The CDR3 DNA reads TGTGCCTGGATCCCCGACAGGGGGCGCTCGGGAAGCACTGAAGCTTTCTTT. V usage is TRBV30 and J usage is TRBJ1-1; 10 positions agree with TRBD1. The CDR3 totals 17 residues. The V segment lost 4 bases and the J segment 4 bases; nucleotides outside the gene matches: 15. CDR1 is GTSNPN, CDR2 SVGIG, per germline (reference sequence).

The genes are TRBV11-2 and TRBJ1-1, with 7 positions matching TRBD1. CDR1 is SGHAT, CDR2 FQNNGV, per germline. The CDR3 consists of 14 residues. J lost 3 bases, V lost 6 bases, and 7 bases had no gene match. This CDR3 reads CASSIRDRHTEAFF. In DNA, the CDR3 is TGTGCCAGCAGTATCCGGGACAGACACACTGAAGCTTTCTTT.

This clone was detected only a few times. The rearrangement joins TRBV10-1 to TRBJ1-2; TRBD1 is a possible D gene (5 bases). Per the germline V gene, CDR1 is WNHNN and CDR2 is SYGVQD (reference sequence). This CDR3 region has 13 residues. V was cut by 4 bases and J by 4 bases, with 10 bases left in between. CDR3 coding DNA: TGCGCCAGCAGTGCGTCGGGGCCCTATGGCTACACCTTC. Translating it yields CASSASGPYGYTF.

The J gene is TRBJ1-1, the V gene TRBV28; D unresolved. The V gene's germline CDR1 is MDHEN and CDR2 SYDVKM. The V end was cut by 6 bases, the J end by 0 bases, with 5 bases between. The CDR3 spans 12 residues. Here the CDR3 reads CASRFMNTEAFF. CDR3 in DNA: TGTGCCAGCAGGTTCATGAACACTGAAGCTTTCTTT.

This clone was detected a few times. The rearrangement joins TRBV7-9 to TRBJ2-7; D not resolved. The CDR3 loop spans 11 amino acids. Per germline, CDR1 SEHNR and CDR2 FQNEAQ (reference sequence). Trimming stripped 4 bases from V and 6 bases from J, with 7 bases between. CDR3 coding DNA: TGTGCCAGCAGCTCCACTGGCGAGCAGTACTTC. It encodes CASSSTGEQYF.

This sequence joins TRBV7-2 and TRBJ2-6; 13 bases fit TRBD2. Germline assignment: CDR1 SGHTA and CDR2 FQGNSA. Trimming removed 5 bases from V and 0 bases from J; junction bases left unmatched: 1. This CDR3 contains 17 residues. This CDR3 is CASSRTSGSSGANVLTF. DNA of the CDR3: TGTGCCAGCAGCCGGACTAGCGGGAGCTCTGGGGCCAACGTCCTGACTTTC.

V usage is TRBV7-2 and J usage is TRBJ1-5; no reliable D call. The CDR3 extends over 12 amino acids. The V and J ends lost 1 base and 6 bases respectively, with 4 bases between them. Looked up from germline, CDR1 is SGHTA and CDR2 is FQGNSA. CDR3 sequence: CASSLVGQPQHF. CDR3 coding DNA: TGTGCCAGCAGCTTAGTGGGTCAGCCCCAGCATTTT.